These 14 T cell receptor beta chains share one sample of origin, sequenced in a study of T cell repertoires in cytomegalovirus infection. The antigens these receptors bind are not known. TCRdb reprocessed the reads with MiXCR, giving one entry per CDR3 protein. The sample lists 550,000 to 850,000 distinct CDR3 sequences, 30% to 40% occurring once. The sample in question was cultured PBMCs, obtained from culture after CMV antigen stimulation. Receptors were obtained from a human donor in good health (CMV status not recorded). Some clones in this sample may be carry-over from other donors' samples.

The rearrangement links TRBV2 to TRBJ1-1; TRBD1 aligns across 7 bases. The CDR3 spans 15 residues. V shed 2 bases, J shed 5 bases, and the junction held 8 bases outside the gene matches. CDR1 SNHLY and CDR2 FYNNEI come from the germline V gene. The DNA of the CDR3 is TGTGCCAGCAGTGAATTGGCCAGGGGGACGACTGAAGCTTTCTTT. Translated: CASSELARGTTEAFF. The full variable domain, in which reference TRBV2 and TRBJ1-1 provide the parts outside the CDR3, is EPEVTQTPSHQVTQMGQEVILRCVPISNHLYFYWYRQILGQKVEFLVSFYNNEISEKSEIFDDQFSVERPDGSNFTLKIRSTKLEDSAMYFCASSELARGTTEAFFGQGTRLTVV.

The genes are TRBV6-8 and TRBJ2-3; the D gene is possibly TRBD1 (6 bases). Germline V CDR1 and CDR2: MNHGY, SAAAGT. The CDR3 length is 17 residues. The germline V and J ends were trimmed by 4 bases and 0 bases, with 17 bases remaining between them. The CDR3 loop is CASSFATGPSSTDTQYF. CDR3 nucleotides: TGTGCCAGCAGTTTCGCTACAGGGCCGTCTAGCACAGATACGCAGTATTTT.

V gene TRBV7-9 combines with J gene TRBJ1-2; perhaps TRBD1 as D (5 bases). The CDR3 runs to 16 residues. The germline V gene encodes CDR1 SEHNR and CDR2 FQNEAQ (reference sequence). The V end was cut by 5 bases, the J end by 0 bases, with 16 bases between. CDR3 in DNA: TGTGCCAGCAGCAACGCGGGGGACTTTGCTAACTATGGCTACACCTTC. This sequence encodes CASSNAGDFANYGYTF.

The V call is TRBV7-2, the J call TRBJ2-2; D remains unclear. There are 14 residues in the CDR3. Trimming left V 1 base short and J 9 bases short, with 12 bases between. The germline V gene has CDR1 SGHTA and CDR2 FQGNSA. CDR3 region: CASSLDWGARELFF. In nucleotides, the CDR3 is TGTGCCAGCAGCTTAGACTGGGGTGCCAGGGAGCTGTTTTTT.

The rearrangement uses TRBV12-5 and TRBJ2-4, with TRBD2 identical over 10 bases. The germline gives CDR1 LGHNT, CDR2 FRNRAP. The CDR3 covers 14 residues. The V and J ends lost 5 bases and 8 bases, in that order; junction bases with no gene match: 6. CDR3 nucleotide sequence: TGTGCTAGTGGTCCCGAGCGGGGGGGGTACATTCAGTACTTC. This sequence encodes CASGPERGGYIQYF.

The chain employs TRBV7-9 and TRBJ2-1; D unclear. The germline gives CDR1 SEHNR, CDR2 FQNEAQ (reference sequence). The CDR3 has 12 residues. Trimming shortened V by 2 bases and J by 7 bases, and 6 bases separated the two germline ends. CDR3 sequence reads: CASSLLQNEQFF. DNA of the CDR3: TGTGCCAGCAGCTTACTTCAAAATGAGCAGTTCTTC.

A few counts support this clonotype. The V gene is TRBV7-9, the J gene TRBJ2-1; D remains unclear. Per germline, CDR1 SEHNR and CDR2 FQNEAQ (reference sequence). Trimming removed 1 base from V and 5 bases from J, with 15 bases in between. The CDR3 loop spans 16 amino acids. As DNA, the CDR3 is TGTGCCAGCAGCTTAGGTGGGGTTGCACCCCACAATGAGCAGTTCTTC. It yields the protein CASSLGGVAPHNEQFF.

This clonotype has a single count. The J gene is TRBJ2-7, the V gene TRBV20-1, with 12 bases aligning to TRBD1. The CDR3 consists of 16 residues. Per germline, CDR1 DFQATT and CDR2 SNEGSKA (reference sequence). Trimming at V came to 3 bases and at J to 4 bases, leaving 10 bases not matched to a gene. CDR3 DNA: TGCAGTGCTAGTGATCTAGGGACAGGGGGCTTATACGAGCAGTACTTC. Translated, it gives CSASDLGTGGLYEQYF.

The chain employs TRBV28 and TRBJ1-3, with D possibly TRBD1 on 5 matching bases. Trimming left V 7 bases short and J 4 bases short, with 11 bases between. This CDR3 comprises 13 residues. The germline V gene has CDR1 MDHEN and CDR2 SYDVKM. This chain's CDR3 is CASIGRGGNTIYF. DNA for the CDR3: TGTGCCAGCATCGGAAGGGGAGGAAACACCATATATTTT.

DNA for the CDR3: TGTGCCAGCAGCCAAGCAGCGAGGCAGGAGCAGTACTTC. Its protein product is CASSQAARQEQYF. The chain couples TRBV3-1 to TRBJ2-7; D is unclear. Trimming took off 1 base at V and 7 bases at J, with 11 bases between the two ends. The CDR3 totals 13 residues. Germline V gene lookup returns CDR1 LGHDT and CDR2 YNNKEL (reference sequence).

This clonotype was detected ten times or more. The chain has TRBV6-2 or TRBV6-3 and TRBJ2-3; D possibly corresponds to TRBD1 (5 bases). V was cut by 5 bases and J by 1 base, with 10 bases left in between. The CDR3 runs 14 residues. Germline V CDR1 and CDR2: MNHEY, SVGEGT. DNA for the CDR3: TGTGCCAGCAGTCCCAGGGTCCGCACAGATACGCAGTATTTT. The encoded protein is CASSPRVRTDTQYF.

J is TRBJ1-2 and V is TRBV28, with 11 bases lining up with TRBD1. CDR3 length: 14 residues. Trimming cost V 4 bases and J 10 bases; bases outside gene matches: 8. Germline CDR1 and CDR2: MDHEN and SYDVKM. The CDR3 region is CASSSGQGVGDYTF. The CDR3 nucleotides are TGTGCCAGCAGTTCGGGACAGGGGGTTGGTGACTACACCTTC.

The V and J genes are TRBV6-1 and TRBJ2-1, with 8 bases identical to TRBD1. The CDR3 contains 14 residues. V shed 7 bases, J shed 7 bases, and the junction held 9 bases outside the gene matches. The V gene's germline CDR1 is MNHNS and CDR2 SASEGT. CDR3 protein: CASTSTQGANEQFF. Here the CDR3 DNA reads TGTGCCAGCACCTCCACCCAGGGGGCTAATGAGCAGTTCTTC.

The chain is built from TRBV28 and TRBJ1-2, with D perhaps matching TRBD1 (5 bases). Germline V CDR1 and CDR2: MDHEN, SYDVKM. The CDR3 spans 14 residues. Trimming removed 3 bases from V and 4 bases from J, with 12 bases in between. CDR3 DNA: TGTGCCAGCAGTTTCGGGGCCCCGAGCTATGGCTACACCTTC. This codes for CASSFGAPSYGYTF.